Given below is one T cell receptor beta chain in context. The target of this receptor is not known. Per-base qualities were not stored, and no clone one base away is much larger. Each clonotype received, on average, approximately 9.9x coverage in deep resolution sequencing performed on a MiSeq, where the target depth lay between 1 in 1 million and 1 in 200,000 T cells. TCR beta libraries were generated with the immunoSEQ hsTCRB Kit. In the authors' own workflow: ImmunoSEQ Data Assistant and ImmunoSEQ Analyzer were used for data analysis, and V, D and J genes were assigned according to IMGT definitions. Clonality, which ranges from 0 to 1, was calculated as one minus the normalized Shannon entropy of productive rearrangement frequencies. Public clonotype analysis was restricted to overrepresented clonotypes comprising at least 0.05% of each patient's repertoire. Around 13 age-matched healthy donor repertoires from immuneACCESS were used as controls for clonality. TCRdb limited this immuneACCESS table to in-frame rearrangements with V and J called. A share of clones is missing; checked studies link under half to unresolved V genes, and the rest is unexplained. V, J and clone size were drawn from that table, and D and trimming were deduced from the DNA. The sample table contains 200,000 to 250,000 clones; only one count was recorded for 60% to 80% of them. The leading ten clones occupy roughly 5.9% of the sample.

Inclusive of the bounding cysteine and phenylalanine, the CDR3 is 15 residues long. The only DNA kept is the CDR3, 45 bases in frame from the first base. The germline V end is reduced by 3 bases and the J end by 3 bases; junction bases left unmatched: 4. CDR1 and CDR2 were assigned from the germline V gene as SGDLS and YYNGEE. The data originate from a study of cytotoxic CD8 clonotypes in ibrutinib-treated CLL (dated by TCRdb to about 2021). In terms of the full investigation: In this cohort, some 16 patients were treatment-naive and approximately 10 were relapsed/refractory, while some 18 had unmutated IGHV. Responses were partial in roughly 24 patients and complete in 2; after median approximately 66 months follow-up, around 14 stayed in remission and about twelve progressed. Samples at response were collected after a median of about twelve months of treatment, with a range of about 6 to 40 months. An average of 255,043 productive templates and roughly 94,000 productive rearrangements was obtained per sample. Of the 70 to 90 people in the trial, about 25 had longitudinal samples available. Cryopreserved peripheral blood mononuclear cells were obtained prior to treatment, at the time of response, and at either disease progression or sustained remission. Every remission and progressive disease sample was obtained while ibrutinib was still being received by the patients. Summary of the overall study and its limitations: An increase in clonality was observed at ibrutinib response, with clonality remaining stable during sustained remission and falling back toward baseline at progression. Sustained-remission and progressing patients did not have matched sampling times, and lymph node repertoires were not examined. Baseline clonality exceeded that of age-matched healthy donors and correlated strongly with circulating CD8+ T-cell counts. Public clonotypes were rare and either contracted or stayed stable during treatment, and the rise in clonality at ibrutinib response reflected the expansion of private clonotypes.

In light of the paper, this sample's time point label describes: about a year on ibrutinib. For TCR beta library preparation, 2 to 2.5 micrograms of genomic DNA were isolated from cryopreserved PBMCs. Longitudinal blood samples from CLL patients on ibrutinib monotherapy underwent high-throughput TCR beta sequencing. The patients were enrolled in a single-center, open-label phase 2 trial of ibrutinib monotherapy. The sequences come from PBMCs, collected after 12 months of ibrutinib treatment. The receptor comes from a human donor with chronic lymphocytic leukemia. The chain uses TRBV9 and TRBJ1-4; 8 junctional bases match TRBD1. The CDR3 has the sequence CASSAADRANEKLFF. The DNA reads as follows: TGTGCCAGCAGCGCTGCGGACAGGGCTAATGAAAAACTGTTTTTT.